This T cell receptor (beta chain) was profiled in a study of T cell responses to AZD1222 COVID-19 vaccine. Study results and caveats: The number of AZD1222 recipients seropositive at baseline was only five or six. Clonal diversity may have been underestimated in mostly white British donors. Repertoire sampling occurred only after the peak T cell response.

This clone has ten or more counts. Antigen unknown. The V end lost 3 bases, the J end lost 7 bases, and 12 bases lay between the germline ends. The CDR3 has 14 amino acids. The germline gives CDR1 SGHAT, CDR2 FQDESV (reference sequence). Assay: immunoSEQ multiplex PCR; the TCRdb copy retains only in-frame clones and omits some. The sample lists about 97,000 clones; 80% to 90% were seen once. This chain joins TRBV11-1 and TRBJ1-4, with a weak D call TRBD1 (5 bases). This sample comprised peripheral blood, obtained on day 0 of AZD1222 vaccination. This TCR derives from an adult in good health. The CDR3 loop reads CASSFTGEREKLFF. The CDR3 nucleotides read TGTGCCAGCAGCTTTACAGGAGAGCGTGAAAAACTGTTTTTT.